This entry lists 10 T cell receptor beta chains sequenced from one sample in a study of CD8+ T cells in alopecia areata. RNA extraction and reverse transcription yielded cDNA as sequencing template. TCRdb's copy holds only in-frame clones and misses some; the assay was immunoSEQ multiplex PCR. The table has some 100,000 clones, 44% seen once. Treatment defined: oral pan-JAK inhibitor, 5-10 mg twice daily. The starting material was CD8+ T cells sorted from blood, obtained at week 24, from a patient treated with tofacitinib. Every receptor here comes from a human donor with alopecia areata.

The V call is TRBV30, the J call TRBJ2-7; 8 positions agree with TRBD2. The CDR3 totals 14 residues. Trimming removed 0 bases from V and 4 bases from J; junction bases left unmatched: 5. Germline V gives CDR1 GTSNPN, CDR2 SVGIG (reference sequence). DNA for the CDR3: TGTGCCTGGAGTGTGGGAGCGGGAGCATACGAGCAGTACTTC. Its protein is CAWSVGAGAYEQYF.

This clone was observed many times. DNA for the CDR3: TGTGCCAGCAGCGTGGGCGTATCGAACACCGGGGAGCTGTTTTTT. Encoded protein: CASSVGVSNTGELFF. The chain uses TRBV9 and TRBJ2-2; D ambiguous. The CDR3 is 15 amino acids. Germline V gene sequence: CDR1 SGDLS, CDR2 YYNGEE. Trimming left V 2 bases short and J 0 bases short, with 8 bases between.

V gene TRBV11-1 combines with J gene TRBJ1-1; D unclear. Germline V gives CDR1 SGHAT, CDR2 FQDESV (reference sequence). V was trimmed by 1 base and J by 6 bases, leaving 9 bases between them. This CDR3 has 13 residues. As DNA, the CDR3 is TGTGCCAGCAGCTTAGGGCAGTTTCCTGAAGCTTTCTTT. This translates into CASSLGQFPEAFF. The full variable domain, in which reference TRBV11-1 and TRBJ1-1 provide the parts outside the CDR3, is EAEVAQSPRYKITEKSQAVAFWCDPISGHATLYWYRQILGQGPELLVQFQDESVVDDSQLPKDRFSAERLKGVDSTLKIQPAELGDSAMYLCASSLGQFPEAFFGQGTRLTVV.

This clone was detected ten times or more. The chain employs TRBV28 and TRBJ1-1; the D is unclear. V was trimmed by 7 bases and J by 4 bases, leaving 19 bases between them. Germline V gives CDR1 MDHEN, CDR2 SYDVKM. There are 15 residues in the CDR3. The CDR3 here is CASTDNPSVGTEAFF. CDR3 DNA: TGTGCCAGCACCGACAACCCCTCGGTTGGCACTGAAGCTTTCTTT. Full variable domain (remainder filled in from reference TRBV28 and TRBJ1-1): DVKVTQSSRYLVKRTGEKVFLECVQDMDHENMFWYRQDPGLGLRLIYFSYDVKMKEKGDIPEGYSVSREKKERFSLILESASTNQTSMYLCASTDNPSVGTEAFFGQGTRLTVV.

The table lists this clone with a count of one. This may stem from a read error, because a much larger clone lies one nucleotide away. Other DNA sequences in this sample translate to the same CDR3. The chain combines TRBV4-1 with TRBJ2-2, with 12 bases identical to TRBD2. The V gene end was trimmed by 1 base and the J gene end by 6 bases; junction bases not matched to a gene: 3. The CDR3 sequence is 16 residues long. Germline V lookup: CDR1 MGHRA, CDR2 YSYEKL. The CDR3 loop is CASSQGLAGAPGELFF. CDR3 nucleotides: TGCGCCAGCAGCCAAGGACTAGCGGGAGCCCCCGGGGAGCTGTTTTTT.

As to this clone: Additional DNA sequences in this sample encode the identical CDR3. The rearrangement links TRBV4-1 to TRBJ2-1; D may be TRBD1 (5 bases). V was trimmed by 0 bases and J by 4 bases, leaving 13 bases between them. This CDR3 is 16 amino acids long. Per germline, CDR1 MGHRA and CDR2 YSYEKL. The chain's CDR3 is CASSQDRAGPYNEQFF. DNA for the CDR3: TGCGCCAGCAGCCAAGACAGGGCAGGGCCATACAATGAGCAGTTCTTC.

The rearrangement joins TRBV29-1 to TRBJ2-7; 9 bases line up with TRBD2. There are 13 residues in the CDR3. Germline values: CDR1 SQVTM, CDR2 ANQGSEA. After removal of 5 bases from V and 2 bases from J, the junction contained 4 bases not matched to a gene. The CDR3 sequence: CSVPLAGTYEQYF. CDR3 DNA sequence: TGCAGCGTTCCCCTAGCGGGGACCTACGAGCAGTACTTC.

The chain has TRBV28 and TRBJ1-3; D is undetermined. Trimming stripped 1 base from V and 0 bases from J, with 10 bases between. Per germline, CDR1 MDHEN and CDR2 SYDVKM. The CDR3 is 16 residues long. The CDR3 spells CASSLSSGSSGNTIYF. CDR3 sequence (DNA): TGTGCCAGCAGTTTATCTTCCGGTTCCTCTGGAAACACCATATATTTT.

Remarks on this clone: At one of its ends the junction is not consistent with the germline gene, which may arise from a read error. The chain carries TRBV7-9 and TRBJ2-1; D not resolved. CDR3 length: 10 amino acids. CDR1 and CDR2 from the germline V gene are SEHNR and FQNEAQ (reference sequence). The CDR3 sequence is CASSQLGIIF. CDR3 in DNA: TGTGCCAGCAGCCAGTTGGGAATAATCTTC. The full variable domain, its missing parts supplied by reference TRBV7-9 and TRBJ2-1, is DTGVSQNPRHKITKRGQNVTFRCDPISEHNRLYWYRQTLGQGPEFLTYFQNEAQLEKSRLLSDRFSAERPKGSFSTLEIQRTEQGDSAMYLCASSQLGIIFGPGTRLTVL.

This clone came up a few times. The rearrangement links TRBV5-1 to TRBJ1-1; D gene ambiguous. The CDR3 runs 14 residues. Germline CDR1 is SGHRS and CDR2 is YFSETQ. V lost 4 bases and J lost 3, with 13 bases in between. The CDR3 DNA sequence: TGCGCCAGCAGCACCGGCCAGGAGGACACTGAAGCTTTCTTT. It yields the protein CASSTGQEDTEAFF.